A single T cell receptor (beta chain) is shown here with its context. Its target is unknown. This CDR3 has 13 amino acids. V lost 0 bases, J lost 10 bases, and 7 bases lay in between. CDR1 is MGHRA and CDR2 is YSYEKL in the germline V gene. The sample is drawn from a study of T cell responses to AZD1222 COVID-19 vaccine. Study outcomes and limitations: Clonal diversity may have been underestimated, and the donors were mostly white British, with more females than males. Reportedly, nearly half of unique spike TCRs recognized epitopes outside B.1.351/B.1.1.7 mutations.

Produced via immunoSEQ multiplex PCR; TCRdb's table is partial and in-frame only. The table lists about 120,000 clones, 93% of them singletons, with 4% to 6% in the top ten. The TCR originated in an adult who received the AZD1222 COVID-19 vaccine. Sequenced here: peripheral blood, sampled 28 days after the second AZD1222 dose. The rearrangement uses TRBV4-1 and TRBJ1-6; D unresolved. CDR3 amino acids: CASSQDPNSPLHF. DNA of the CDR3: TGCGCCAGCAGCCAAGACCCAAACTCACCCCTCCACTTT.